This entry lists 17 T cell receptor beta chains sequenced from one sample in a study of blood T cells in healthy people across ages. Combining a sample-barcoded 5' primer with a J-beta primer mix, a second PCR ran for 7 to 11 cycles. Each CDR3 protein is one row after TCRdb ran MiXCR on the 5' RACE reads. This sample carries around 520,000 distinct CDR3 sequences, about 28% of them seen once, and the ten largest clones take about 3.3%. A further study also used this sample, focusing on T cells of mothers and their children.

Sample: blood. The origin of the receptors is a boy aged 2 to 9 in good health.

About this clonotype: Mismatch with germline at one junction end may stem from a read error. The chain employs TRBV2 and TRBJ1-1; the match to TRBD1 covers 7 bases. CDR1 is SNHLY, CDR2 FYNNEI, per germline. CDR3 size: 14 residues. In DNA form, the CDR3 reads TGCGCCAGCAGGCCGGGACAGATTTACCCTCAAGCTTTCTTT. This encodes CASRPGQIYPQAFF.

This clonotype was recorded a few times. This chain uses TRBV5-1 with TRBJ2-4, with D possibly TRBD2 on 6 matching bases. This CDR3 has 14 amino acids. Germline loops: CDR1 SGHRS, CDR2 YFSETQ. V lost 1 base, J lost 8 bases, and 13 bases lay in between. The CDR3 DNA reads as TGCGCCAGCAGCTTGCCGGAAGGAGGGGACATTCAGTACTTC. Translation: CASSLPEGGDIQYF.

The chain combines TRBV6-2 or TRBV6-3 with TRBJ2-7; D is possibly TRBD2 (5 bases). Between the trimmed V and J ends, which lost 0 bases and 0 bases, there was a span of 9 bases. Germline-derived CDR1 and CDR2 are MNHEY and SVGEGT. This CDR3 is built from 15 residues. CDR3 sequence: CASSYSRASSYEQYF. In DNA, the CDR3 is TGTGCCAGCAGTTACTCGCGGGCGAGCTCCTACGAGCAGTACTTC.

The chain uses TRBV14 and TRBJ2-5; tentative D call: TRBD2 (5 bases). The J call may be faulty, since TRBJ2-7 better matches the DNA end. Germline assignment: CDR1 SGHDN and CDR2 FVKESK. This CDR3 is built from 15 residues. This chain's CDR3 is CASSHGLRGEYEQYF. In DNA, the CDR3 is TGTGCCAGCAGCCACGGCCTACGGGGAGAGTACGAGCAGTACTTC.

This chain joins TRBV7-9 and TRBJ2-7; weak D call: TRBD2 (6 bases). From germline, CDR1 is SEHNR and CDR2 FQNEAQ (reference sequence). V was pared by 1 base and J by 3 bases, with 16 bases between. This CDR3 contains 16 residues. The CDR3 coding sequence is TGTGCCAGCAGCTTAGGGGGGGAACTGAAATTCTACGAGCAGTACTTC. Its translation: CASSLGGELKFYEQYF.

The rearrangement links TRBV30 to TRBJ2-5; 7 bases map to TRBD2. The germline CDR1 and CDR2 sequences are GTSNPN and SVGIG (reference sequence). With 2 bases clipped from V and 2 bases from J, the junction kept 14 bases outside the gene matches. The CDR3 has 17 residues. As DNA, the CDR3 is TGTGCCTGGAGTATCCGACGGACTAGTGGGGTACAAGAGACCCAGTACTTC. It encodes CAWSIRRTSGVQETQYF.

This clonotype was picked up a small number of times. Germline and junction disagree at one end, which may indicate a read error. J is TRBJ2-3 and V is TRBV6-1; D might be TRBD1 or TRBD2, each matching 5 bases. The CDR3 has 12 amino acids. Looked up from germline, CDR1 is MNHNS and CDR2 is SASEGT. The CDR3 protein is CASSEGPGLMCF. The DNA for the CDR3 is TGTGCCAGCAGTGAAGGGCCGGGGCTAATGTGTTTT.

This clonotype was counted at least ten times. The chain couples TRBV10-3 to TRBJ2-5; a weak D match, TRBD1 (5 bases). The V end was cut by 3 bases, the J end by 4 bases, with 21 bases between. This CDR3 has 17 amino acids. Germline CDR1 ENHRY, CDR2 SYGVKD. The CDR3 is CAISEAPERGPPETQYF. CDR3 sequence (DNA): TGTGCCATCAGTGAAGCGCCAGAAAGGGGCCCCCCAGAGACCCAGTACTTC.

On this clonotype: The junction and the germline gene differ at one end; a read error may be behind it. The chain has TRBV7-7 and TRBJ2-2, with D possibly matching TRBD2 (6 bases). Germline-derived CDR1 and CDR2 are SSHAT and FNYEAQ (reference sequence). This CDR3 region has 16 residues. The CDR3 region has the DNA TGTGCTAGCAGCTTAGGCGGGGCTCGTTGGACCGGGGAGCTGTTTTTT. Its protein product is CASSLGGARWTGELFF.

J is TRBJ2-3 and V is TRBV27; 11 nucleotides align to TRBD2. After removal of 6 bases from V and 6 bases from J, the junction contained 5 bases not matched to a gene. The CDR3 sequence is 14 residues long. Germline CDR1 MNHEY, CDR2 SMNVEV (reference sequence). The CDR3 loop is CASRGLAERDTQYF. Written as DNA, the CDR3 is TGTGCCAGCAGGGGACTAGCGGAAAGGGATACGCAGTATTTT.

The CDR3 coding sequence is TGCGCCAGCAGCGGAGACAGTACCTACGAGCAGTACTTC. This codes for CASSGDSTYEQYF. The chain has TRBV5-1 and TRBJ2-7, with D maybe TRBD1 (5 bases). This CDR3 is 13 amino acids long. CDR1 and CDR2 from the germline V gene are SGHRS and YFSETQ. Trimming removed 4 bases at V and 2 bases at J, with 10 bases between. The full variable domain, with the rest looked up from reference TRBV5-1 and TRBJ2-7, is KAGVTQTPRYLIKTRGQQVTLSCSPISGHRSVSWYQQTPGQGLQFLFEYFSETQRNKGNFPGRFSGRQFSNSRSEMNVSTLELGDSALYLCASSGDSTYEQYFGPGTRLTVT.

The sample holds one count of this clonotype. One end of the junction varies from germline; a read error may be responsible. V usage is TRBV5-1 and J usage is TRBJ2-3; 9 positions agree with TRBD2. Germline assignment: CDR1 SGHRS and CDR2 YFSETQ. The CDR3 sequence is 16 residues long. The CDR3 loop reads CASSLGAGGLADTQYF. In DNA, the CDR3 is TGCGCCAGCAGTTTGGGAGCGGGAGGCCTCGCAGATACGCAGTATTTT.

Details on this clonotype: The germline gene is not matched at one end of the junction; a read error may be the cause. The chain carries TRBV11-1 and TRBJ2-2; unclear D gene. This CDR3 contains 14 residues. CDR1 and CDR2 (germline): SGHAT, FQDESV (reference sequence). The CDR3 DNA follows: TGTGCCAGCAGGAACCCTATCAGTGCCGGAGAGCTGTTTTTT. It codes for CASRNPISAGELFF. Using reference TRBV11-1 and TRBJ2-2 for the parts outside the CDR3, the full variable domain is EAEVAQSPRYKITEKSQAVAFWCDPISGHATLYWYRQILGQGPELLVQFQDESVVDDSQLPKDRFSAERLKGVDSTLKIQPAELGDSAMYLCASRNPISAGELFFGEGSRLTVL.

V usage is TRBV4-3 and J usage is TRBJ2-5; D call uncertain. The DNA end is a closer match to TRBJ2-1, so the J assignment may be wrong. This CDR3 is built from 13 residues. Germline-derived CDR1 and CDR2 are LGHNA and YSLEER. CDR3 in amino acids: CASSQDMSNEQFF. As DNA, the CDR3 is TGCGCCAGCAGCCAAGATATGAGCAATGAGCAGTTCTTC.

In its sample, this clonotype was seen a few times. The rearrangement joins TRBV6-1 to TRBJ2-7; tentative D call: TRBD2 (6 bases). The germline gives CDR1 MNHNS, CDR2 SASEGT. This CDR3 is built from 17 residues. Trimming took 5 bases from V and 1 from J, leaving 21 bases between them. The CDR3 here is CASSPFKTGLSSYEQYF. In DNA, the CDR3 is TGTGCCAGCAGTCCGTTTAAGACCGGACTATCGTCCTACGAGCAGTACTTC.

This clonotype has just a few counts. Its ends do not fully match the called genes, so a read error is possible. The V call is TRBV12-3 or TRBV12-4, the J call TRBJ2-1; D may be TRBD1 (6 bases). The CDR3 length is 16 residues. The CDR3 sequence is CASSPRGDRLRDEQFF. The CDR3 DNA is TGCGCCAGCAGTCCCCGCGGAGACAGGTTGCGGGATGAGCAGTTCTTC.

The V call is TRBV5-1, the J call TRBJ1-1; tentatively, D is TRBD1 (6 bases). V lost 4 bases and J 1 base, leaving 17 bases between the germline ends. The germline gives CDR1 SGHRS, CDR2 YFSETQ. This CDR3 comprises 16 residues. CDR3 bases: TGCGCCAGCAGCAGCACCTTCGGGACAACGAACACTGAAGCTTTCTTT. Protein: CASSSTFGTTNTEAFF.